The clone carrying this T cell receptor (beta chain) was detected a few times. Its antigen is unknown. The germline CDR1 and CDR2 sequences are MDHEN and SYDVKM. The CDR3 totals 14 residues. The V and J ends lost 2 bases and 4 bases respectively, with 11 bases between them. 60 Vbeta and 13 Jbeta primers were used in PCR. Clones were read by immunoSEQ multiplex PCR, and TCRdb kept only the in-frame ones, dropping some. The sample carries fewer than 110,000 clones, over 75% recorded once. The data originate from a study of cytomegalovirus exposure and HLA in healthy donors. Notes on the study in general: Later findings reportedly placed an Asian-associated ancestry cluster below the roughly 700-donor mean for N-insertions.

The TCR comes from a male donor in good health and CMV-seronegative. Sequencing was done on a sample of PBMCs. The chain links TRBV28 to TRBJ1-1, with D possibly TRBD1 on 6 matching bases. CDR3 in amino acids: CASSLQGRGTEAFF. CDR3 DNA sequence: TGTGCCAGCAGTTTACAAGGCAGGGGCACTGAAGCTTTCTTT.